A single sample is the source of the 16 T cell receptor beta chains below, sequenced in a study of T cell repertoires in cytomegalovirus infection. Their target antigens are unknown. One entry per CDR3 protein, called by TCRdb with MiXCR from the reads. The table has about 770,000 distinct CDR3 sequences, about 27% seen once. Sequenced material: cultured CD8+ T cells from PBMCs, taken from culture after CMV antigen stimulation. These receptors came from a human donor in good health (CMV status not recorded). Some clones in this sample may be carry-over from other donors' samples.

CDR3 sequence: CASSFWTGDDTGELFF. The CDR3 DNA reads TGTGCCAGCAGTTTTTGGACAGGGGACGACACCGGGGAGCTGTTTTTT. This sequence joins TRBV12-3 or TRBV12-4 and TRBJ2-2; 9 nucleotides match TRBD1. The CDR3 is made up of 16 amino acids. The J segment lost 3 bases and the V segment lost 3 bases, leaving 5 bases of the junction unmatched.

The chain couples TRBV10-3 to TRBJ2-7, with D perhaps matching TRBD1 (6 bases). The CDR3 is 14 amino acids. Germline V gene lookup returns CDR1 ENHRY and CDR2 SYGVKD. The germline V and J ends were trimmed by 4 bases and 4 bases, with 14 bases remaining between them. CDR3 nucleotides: TGTGCCATCAGTGGAAGTTCACAGGGATACGAGCAGTACTTC. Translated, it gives CAISGSSQGYEQYF.

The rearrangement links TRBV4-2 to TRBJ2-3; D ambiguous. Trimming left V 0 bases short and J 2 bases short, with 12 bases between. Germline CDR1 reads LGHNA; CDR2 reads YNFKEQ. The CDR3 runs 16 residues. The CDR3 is CASSQEGVAYTDTQYF. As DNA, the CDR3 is TGTGCCAGCAGCCAAGAAGGAGTAGCCTACACAGATACGCAGTATTTT.

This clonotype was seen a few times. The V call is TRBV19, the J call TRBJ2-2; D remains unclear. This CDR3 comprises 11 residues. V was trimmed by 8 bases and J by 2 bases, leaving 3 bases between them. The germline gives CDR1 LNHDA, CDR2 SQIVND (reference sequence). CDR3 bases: TGTGCCAGTTATAACACCGGGGAGCTGTTTTTT. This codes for CASYNTGELFF.

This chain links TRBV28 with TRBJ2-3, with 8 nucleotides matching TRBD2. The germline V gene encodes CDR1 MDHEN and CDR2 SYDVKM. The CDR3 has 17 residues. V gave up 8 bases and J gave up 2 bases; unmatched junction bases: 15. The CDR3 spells CASDILTSGLNTDTQYF. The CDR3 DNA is TGTGCCAGCGACATTCTTACTAGCGGCCTAAACACAGATACGCAGTATTTT.

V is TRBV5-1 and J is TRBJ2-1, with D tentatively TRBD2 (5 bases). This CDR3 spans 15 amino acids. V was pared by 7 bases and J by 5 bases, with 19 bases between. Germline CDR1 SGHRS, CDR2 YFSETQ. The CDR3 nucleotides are TGCGCCAGCTCAATCGGGGAGTCCCAAGACAATGAGCAGTTCTTC. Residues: CASSIGESQDNEQFF.

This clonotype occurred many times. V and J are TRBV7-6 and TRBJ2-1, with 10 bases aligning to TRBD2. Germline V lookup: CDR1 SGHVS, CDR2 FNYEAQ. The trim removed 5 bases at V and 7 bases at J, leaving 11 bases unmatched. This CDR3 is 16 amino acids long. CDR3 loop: CASSSPVRTSGNEQFF. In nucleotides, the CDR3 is TGTGCCAGCAGCAGTCCGGTCAGGACTAGCGGAAATGAGCAGTTCTTC.

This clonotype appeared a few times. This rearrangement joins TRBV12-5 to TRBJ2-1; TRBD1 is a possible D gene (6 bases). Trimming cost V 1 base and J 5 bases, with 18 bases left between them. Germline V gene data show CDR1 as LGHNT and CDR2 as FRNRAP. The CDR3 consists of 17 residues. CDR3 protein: CASGLAVGQLGNNEQFF. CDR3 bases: TGTGCTAGTGGTTTGGCGGTCGGACAGCTTGGAAACAATGAGCAGTTCTTC.

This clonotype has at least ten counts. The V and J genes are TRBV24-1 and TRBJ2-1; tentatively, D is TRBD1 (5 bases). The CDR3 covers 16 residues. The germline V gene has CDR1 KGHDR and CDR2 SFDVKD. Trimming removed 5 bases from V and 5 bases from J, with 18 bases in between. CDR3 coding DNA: TGTGCCACCAGTGTAAGGGGAAATGGGCCACACAATGAGCAGTTCTTC. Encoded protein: CATSVRGNGPHNEQFF.

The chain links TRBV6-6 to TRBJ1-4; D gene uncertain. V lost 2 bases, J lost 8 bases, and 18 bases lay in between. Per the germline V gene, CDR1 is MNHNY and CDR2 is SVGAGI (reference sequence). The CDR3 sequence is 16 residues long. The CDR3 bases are TGTGCCAGCAGTTACCCCCCTGCCGGTGTGGGGGAAAAACTGTTTTTT. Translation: CASSYPPAGVGEKLFF.

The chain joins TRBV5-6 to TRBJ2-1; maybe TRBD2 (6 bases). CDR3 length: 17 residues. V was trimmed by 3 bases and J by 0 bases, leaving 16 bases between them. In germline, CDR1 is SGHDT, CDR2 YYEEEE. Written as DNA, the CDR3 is TGTGCCAGCAGCTGGAAGACGGGACTCGTCTCCTACAATGAGCAGTTCTTC. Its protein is CASSWKTGLVSYNEQFF.

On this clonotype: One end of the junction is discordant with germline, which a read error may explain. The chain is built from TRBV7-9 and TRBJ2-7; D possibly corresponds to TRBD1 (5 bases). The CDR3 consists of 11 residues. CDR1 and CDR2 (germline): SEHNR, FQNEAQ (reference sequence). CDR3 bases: TGTGCCAGCAGCTTACAGGGCGCGGCGGACTTC. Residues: CASSLQGAADF.

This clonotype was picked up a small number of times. The CDR3 spells CASSQGTPGTEAFF. The DNA for the CDR3 is TGCGCCAGCAGCCAAGGGACCCCTGGAACTGAAGCTTTCTTT. The chain recombines TRBV4-1 with TRBJ1-1, with D hard to call. Per germline, CDR1 MGHRA and CDR2 YSYEKL. This CDR3 has 14 amino acids. With 1 base removed from V and 5 bases from J, the gap between germline ends came to 11 bases.

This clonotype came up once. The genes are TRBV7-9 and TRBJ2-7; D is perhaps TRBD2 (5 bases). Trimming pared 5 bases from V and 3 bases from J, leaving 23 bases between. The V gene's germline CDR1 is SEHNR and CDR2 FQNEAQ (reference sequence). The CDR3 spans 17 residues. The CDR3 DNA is TGTGCCAGCAGCCCAAATGGCGGCGGCGGGCACCTCTACGAGCAGTACTTC. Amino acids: CASSPNGGGGHLYEQYF.

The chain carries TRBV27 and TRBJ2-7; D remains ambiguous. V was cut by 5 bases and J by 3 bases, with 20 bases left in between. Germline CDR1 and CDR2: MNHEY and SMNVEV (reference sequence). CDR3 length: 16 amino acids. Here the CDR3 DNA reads TGTGCCAGCAGTACGAACACCGGAACTCAGGTCTACGAGCAGTACGTC. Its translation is CASSTNTGTQVYEQYV.

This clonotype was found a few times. The CDR3 loop is CASSPGAPQFF. The DNA for the CDR3 is TGTGCCAGCAGCCCAGGGGCCCCCCAGTTCTTC. The rearrangement joins TRBV7-2 to TRBJ2-1, with D possibly matching TRBD1 (6 bases). The CDR3 has 11 residues. CDR1 and CDR2 from the germline V gene are SGHTA and FQGNSA. Trimming cost V 5 bases and J 13 bases, with 12 bases left between them.